One and the same sample provided the 18 T cell receptor beta chains below, sequenced in a study of post-analysis software for immune sequencing data. Study-wide points: Patients showed TRBV5-6, TRBV5-1 and TRBV20-1 among five TRBV segments more frequent than in controls.

Unique molecular identifiers tagged the TCR beta cDNA libraries. TCRdb re-analysed the PCR reads in MiXCR, keeping a single row per CDR3 protein. This sample has 820,000 or so distinct CDR3 sequences, with approximately 53% found just once. These receptors lack a known antigen. The sample taken for sequencing was blood. The receptors derive from a girl aged 10-17 years with multiple sclerosis.

The chain joins TRBV5-1 to TRBJ2-7; maybe TRBD1 (5 bases). V shed 0 bases and J shed 0 bases, with 19 bases lying between them. The germline gives CDR1 SGHRS, CDR2 YFSETQ. The CDR3 sequence is 18 residues long. The CDR3 here is CASSLAVPQADTSYEQYF. The CDR3 bases are TGCGCCAGCAGCTTGGCCGTTCCTCAGGCGGACACCTCCTACGAGCAGTACTTC.

This sequence joins TRBV2 and TRBJ2-4; D not resolved. The end of the DNA aligns better with TRBJ2-7, so the J call may be wrong. The CDR3 consists of 14 residues. Germline loops: CDR1 SNHLY, CDR2 FYNNEI. The CDR3 DNA reads TGTGCCAGCAGTGGGGCTGGAAACCGCTACGAGCAGTACTTC. This sequence encodes CASSGAGNRYEQYF.

The V and J genes are TRBV14 and TRBJ2-7; 9 bases align to TRBD1. This CDR3 contains 14 residues. The J segment lost 5 bases and the V segment lost 6 bases, leaving 8 bases of the junction unmatched. Germline loops: CDR1 SGHDN, CDR2 FVKESK. Here the CDR3 DNA reads TGTGCCAGCAGACACACGGGACAGGGAAACGAGCAGTACTTC. Translated, it gives CASRHTGQGNEQYF.

This clonotype was recorded only once. The gene calls are TRBV28 and TRBJ1-6; D is uncertain. CDR3 size: 13 residues. Trimming shortened V by 3 bases and J by 9 bases, and 9 bases separated the two germline ends. CDR1 MDHEN and CDR2 SYDVKM come from the germline V gene. For the CDR3, the DNA is TGTGCCAGCAGTTTGCAGGACCGTTCACCCCTCCACTTT. The encoded protein is CASSLQDRSPLHF.

The CDR3 sequence: CASSQESGRGSYNEQFF. The DNA for the CDR3 is TGTGCCAGCAGCCAAGAGTCGGGCAGGGGCTCCTACAATGAGCAGTTCTTC. The rearrangement uses TRBV3-1 and TRBJ2-1, with a possible D match to TRBD1 (6 bases). This CDR3 has 17 residues. The germline V and J ends were trimmed by 0 bases and 0 bases, with 12 bases remaining between them. CDR1 is LGHDT, CDR2 YNNKEL, per germline (reference sequence).

The chain joins TRBV27 to TRBJ2-1; TRBD1 might be the D (6 bases). This CDR3 spans 14 amino acids. Trimming shortened V by 0 bases and J by 7 bases, and 10 bases separated the two germline ends. Per germline, CDR1 MNHEY and CDR2 SMNVEV (reference sequence). CDR3 sequence reads: CASSLSGALNEQFF. CDR3 DNA sequence: TGTGCCAGCAGTTTATCGGGGGCCCTTAATGAGCAGTTCTTC.

This clonotype showed up just a few times. This chain links TRBV7-6 with TRBJ2-1; 9 bases are shared with TRBD1. The CDR3 runs to 14 residues. Germline V gene data show CDR1 as SGHVS and CDR2 as FNYEAQ. After removal of 2 bases from V and 9 bases from J, the junction contained 5 bases not matched to a gene. For the CDR3, the DNA is TGTGCCAGCAGCTTAAGGGACAGGGCCGCTGAGCAGTTCTTC. Protein: CASSLRDRAAEQFF.

The chain links TRBV7-2 to TRBJ2-1, with D possibly TRBD2 on 6 matching bases. The V end was cut by 0 bases, the J end by 9 bases, with 15 bases between. Germline CDR1 and CDR2: SGHTA and FQGNSA. The CDR3 runs to 15 residues. CDR3 sequence (DNA): TGTGCCAGCAGCTTAGCGGCGGGAAATATGTTTGAGCAGTTCTTC. Protein: CASSLAAGNMFEQFF.

The chain has TRBV5-1 and TRBJ2-5; TRBD1 aligns across 7 bases. The J call is in doubt because the DNA end fits TRBJ2-7 better. The CDR3 has 14 residues. Germline CDR1 is SGHRS and CDR2 is YFSETQ. In DNA, the CDR3 is TGCGCCAGCAGCTCGACAGGGATCGACTACGAGCAGTACTTC. It is translated as CASSSTGIDYEQYF.

This clonotype has a handful of counts. The chain uses TRBV20-1 and TRBJ2-1; TRBD2 agrees at 10 bases. Germline loops: CDR1 DFQATT, CDR2 SNEGSKA (reference sequence). The CDR3 covers 13 residues. The junction had 3 bases not matched to a gene; V was cut back by 5 bases and J by 5 bases. The CDR3 spells CSASGLADNEQFF. The CDR3 DNA follows: TGCAGTGCTTCAGGACTAGCGGACAATGAGCAGTTCTTC.

The CDR3 loop is CSASPPLILQETQYF. The DNA for the CDR3 is TGCAGTGCTAGCCCTCCTCTGATTCTCCAAGAGACCCAGTACTTC. The rearrangement links TRBV20-1 to TRBJ2-5, with D unclear. In germline, CDR1 is DFQATT, CDR2 SNEGSKA (reference sequence). CDR3 length equals 15 residues. The V end was cut by 3 bases, the J end by 1 base, with 15 bases between.

This chain connects TRBV29-1 to TRBJ2-3; D possibly uses TRBD1 or TRBD2 (5 bases each). This CDR3 comprises 14 residues. V dropped 4 bases and J dropped 2 bases, with 13 bases sitting between them. CDR1 is SQVTM and CDR2 is ANQGSEA in the germline V gene. The CDR3 protein is CSVVPGAHTDTQYF. The CDR3, as DNA: TGCAGCGTTGTTCCCGGGGCCCACACAGATACGCAGTATTTT.

This rearrangement joins TRBV5-5 to TRBJ2-3; D unclear. The V gene lost 0 bases and the J gene lost 3 bases, with 11 bases spanning the gap. CDR1 SGHKS and CDR2 YYEKEE come from the germline V gene (reference sequence). CDR3 length: 15 residues. The CDR3 region is CASSLDWVDTDTQYF. The CDR3 DNA sequence: TGTGCCAGCAGCTTGGACTGGGTCGATACAGATACGCAGTATTTT. Using reference TRBV5-5 and TRBJ2-3 for the parts outside the CDR3, the full variable domain is DAGVTQSPTHLIKTRGQQVTLRCSPISGHKSVSWYQQVLGQGPQFIFQYYEKEERGRGNFPDRFSARQFPNYSSELNVNALLLGDSALYLCASSLDWVDTDTQYFGPGTRLTVL.

The chain recombines TRBV3-1 with TRBJ2-4, with TRBD1 identical over 7 bases. J gave up 3 bases and V 6 bases, and 11 bases lay outside the gene matches. This CDR3 is 16 amino acids long. Germline values: CDR1 LGHDT, CDR2 YNNKEL (reference sequence). CDR3 protein: CASSLTQGSGKNIQYF. The CDR3 DNA reads TGTGCCAGCAGTCTAACACAGGGGTCTGGCAAAAACATTCAGTACTTC.

The chain carries TRBV7-3 and TRBJ1-2; 10 nucleotides align to TRBD1. Germline V lookup: CDR1 SGHTA, CDR2 FQGTGA. V shed 4 bases, J shed 6 bases, and the junction held 2 bases outside the gene matches. The CDR3 loop spans 13 amino acids. This CDR3 is CASSSDRGHGYTF. DNA of the CDR3: TGTGCCAGCAGCTCAGACAGGGGGCATGGCTACACCTTC.

In nucleotides, the CDR3 is TGTGCCAGCAGCCCCAAAGCCTACACCTACGAGCAGTACTTC. It codes for CASSPKAYTYEQYF. The chain joins TRBV9 to TRBJ2-7; no reliable D call. This CDR3 region has 14 residues. The germline V gene has CDR1 SGDLS and CDR2 YYNGEE. The V gene lost 4 bases and the J gene lost 2 bases, with 13 bases spanning the gap. Full variable domain (rest looked up from reference TRBV9 and TRBJ2-7): DSGVTQTPKHLITATGQRVTLRCSPRSGDLSVYWYQQSLDQGLQFLIQYYNGEERAKGNILERFSAQQFPDLHSELNLSSLELGDSALYFCASSPKAYTYEQYFGPGTRLTVT.

This chain joins TRBV10-3 and TRBJ2-5; possible D gene TRBD1, 6 bases. CDR1 and CDR2 (germline): ENHRY, SYGVKD. CDR3 length: 15 residues. V lost 5 bases, J lost 1 base, and 14 bases lay in between. CDR3 in DNA: TGTGCCATCAGTCGACGGGACAACCTCCAAGAGACCCAGTACTTC. As protein: CAISRRDNLQETQYF.

For this clonotype: The junction shows a germline mismatch at one end, possibly a read error. The V and J genes are TRBV7-2 and TRBJ2-3; tentative D call: TRBD2 (6 bases). The germline gives CDR1 SGHTA, CDR2 FQGNSA. The CDR3 is made up of 19 amino acids. The DNA of the CDR3 is TGTGCCAGCAGCTTAGTCGGCGGGGCACCCAACAGATATACAGATAGGCAGTATTTT. Translated: CASSLVGGAPNRYTDRQYF.